The TCR beta chain under discussion was sequenced for a study of blood T cell repertoires in COVID-19. Enrollees, about 18 to 89 years old, lived in fewer than 25 US areas. Assignment of participants to cohorts was predicated upon participant-reported clinical history. Generated by immunoSEQ multiplex PCR, the TCRdb table keeps only in-frame clones and is missing some. The sample includes 300,000 to 350,000 clones, roughly 86% seen only once; the top ten take approximately 1%. The CDR3 extends over 14 amino acids. The ends were cut back, 2 bases at V and 4 bases at J, with 11 bases in the middle. Germline CDR1 is KGHSH and CDR2 is LQKENI.

This TCR came from a young woman who had been exposed to COVID-19. V usage is TRBV18 and J usage is TRBJ1-1; maybe TRBD1 (5 bases). The sample consisted of PBMCs or T cells enriched from blood (not recorded which). CDR3 nucleotides: TGTGCCAGCTCACCATTGGGGCAAAGCACTGAAGCTTTCTTT. This sequence encodes CASSPLGQSTEAFF.